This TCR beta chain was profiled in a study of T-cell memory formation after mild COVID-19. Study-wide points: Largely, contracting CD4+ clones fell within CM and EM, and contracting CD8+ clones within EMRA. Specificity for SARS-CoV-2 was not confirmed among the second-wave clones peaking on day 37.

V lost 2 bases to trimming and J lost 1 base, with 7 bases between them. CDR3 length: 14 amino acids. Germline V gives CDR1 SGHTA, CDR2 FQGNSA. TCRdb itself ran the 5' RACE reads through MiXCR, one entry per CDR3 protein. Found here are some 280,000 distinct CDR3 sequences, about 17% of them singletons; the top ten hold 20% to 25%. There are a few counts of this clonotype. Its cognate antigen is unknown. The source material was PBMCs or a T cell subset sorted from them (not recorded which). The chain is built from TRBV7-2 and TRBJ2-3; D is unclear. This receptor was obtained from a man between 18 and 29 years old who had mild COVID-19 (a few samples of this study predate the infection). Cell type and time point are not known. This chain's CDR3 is CASSLWLRTDTQYF. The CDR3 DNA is TGTGCCAGCAGCTTATGGCTACGCACAGATACGCAGTATTTT.